This T cell receptor (beta chain) emerged from a study of shared clonotypes between healthy human individuals. Study at large: The plates for each donor numbered three CD4 naive, three CD4 memory, two CD8 naive and one CD8 memory. Findings and caveats of the study: Clonotypes shared by all four donors outscored non-shared clonotypes in generation probability. Naive CD4 clonotype sharing across a handful of donors was about 5%.

The method was immunoSEQ multiplex PCR; TCRdb's version includes in-frame clones alone and lacks a portion of them. The top ten hold 0.36% of the sample, which has some 2,500,000 clones, 93% seen once. About this clone itself: Antigen unknown.

All donors were healthy HIV-negative adults lacking recent acute infections or vaccinations. The CDR3 covers 14 residues. Germline lookup yields CDR1 SNHLY and CDR2 FYNNEI. Trimming shortened V by 3 bases and J by 3 bases, and 9 bases separated the two germline ends. The chain employs TRBV2 and TRBJ2-1, with D unresolved. The material sequenced was naive CD4+ T cells from PBMCs. Regarding subset: CD45RA+ positively selected. The sequence came from a man younger than 35 in good health. Some clones in this sample may be carry-over from other donors' samples. This chain's CDR3 is CASSDGLGYNEQFF. DNA for the CDR3: TGTGCCAGCAGTGATGGTCTAGGCTACAATGAGCAGTTCTTC.